This T cell receptor beta chain is from a study of T cells in Graves' hyperthyroidism and ophthalmopathy. About the study: Sampling of peripheral blood happened at initial diagnosis, prior to any treatment.

It was RNA transcripts that yielded the amplified TCR beta CDR3 regions. TCR CDR3 regions were first amplified by RT-PCR with HTBI primers. TCRdb re-called the multiplex PCR reads with MiXCR, one entry per CDR3 protein. This table holds roughly 500,000 distinct CDR3 sequences, less than 25% found once. Germline loops: CDR1 SGDLS, CDR2 YYNGEE. V was clipped by 7 bases and J by 1 base, with 15 bases between them. The CDR3 is 15 amino acids. This clonotype came up a few times. Sample: blood. This receptor was obtained from a woman in her sixties or seventies with Graves' ophthalmopathy. The chain carries TRBV9 and TRBJ1-3, with D possibly being TRBD1 (5 bases). For the CDR3, the DNA is TGTGCCAGCTGGGGGAGGGGATGGTCTGGAAACACCATATATTTT. Protein: CASWGRGWSGNTIYF.